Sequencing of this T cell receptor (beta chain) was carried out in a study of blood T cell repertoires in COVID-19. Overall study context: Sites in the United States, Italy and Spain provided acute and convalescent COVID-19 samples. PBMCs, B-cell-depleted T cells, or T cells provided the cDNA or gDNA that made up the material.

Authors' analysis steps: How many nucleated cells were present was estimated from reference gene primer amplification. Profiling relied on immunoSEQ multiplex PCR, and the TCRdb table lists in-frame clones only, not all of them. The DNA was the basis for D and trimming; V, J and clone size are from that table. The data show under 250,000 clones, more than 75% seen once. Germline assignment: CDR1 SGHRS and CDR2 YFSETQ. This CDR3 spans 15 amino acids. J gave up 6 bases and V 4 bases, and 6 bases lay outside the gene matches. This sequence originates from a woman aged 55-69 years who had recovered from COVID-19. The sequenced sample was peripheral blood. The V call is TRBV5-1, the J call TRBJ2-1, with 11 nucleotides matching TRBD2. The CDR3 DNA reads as TGCGCCAGCAGCGTAACTAGCGGGGGAGTCAATGAGCAGTTCTTC. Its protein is CASSVTSGGVNEQFF.